The present T cell receptor (beta chain) was sequenced within a study of T cells expressing NK-cell markers (dated by TCRdb to 2019 to 2021). Context from the whole study: Three sorted T-cell subsets (CD3+CD56+NKG2C+, CD3+CD56+NKG2C- and CD3+CD56-NKG2C+) from roughly eight donors had their TCR beta-chain repertoires profiled. Libraries were sequenced as 2 x 150 bp reads on Illumina HiSeq 2000/2500, MiSeq or NextSeq. The study sequenced eight donors, all healthy volunteers chosen at random: three men and five women. Among the eight sequenced donors, seven were HCMV-seropositive and one was HCMV-seronegative.

TCRdb lists the instrument as Illumina HiSeq 2000. TCR beta cDNA libraries were prepared using 5'RACE template switching, which introduced a universal primer site and unique molecular identifiers. cDNA synthesis was primed from the TCR beta constant segment, followed by two successive PCR amplification steps. The authors' analysis ran thus. MIGEC was used to demultiplex reads and group reads by UMI, and MiTCR was used to assemble and quantify clonotypes. To remove erroneous sequences, TCR cDNA sequences were retained only when supported by two or more reads. Downstream repertoire analysis used the tcR package, and clonotypes were matched across fractions by CDR3 nucleotide sequence plus V segment. VDJmatch was used to annotate antigen specificity against VDJdb, with one amino acid substitution in CDR3 allowed. After the reads were reprocessed by TCRdb, one entry was made per CDR3 protein sequence, with no DNA. The V and J calls and clone size come from TCRdb's table, not from the authors' own analysis. The table kept for this sample lists 350,000 to 400,000 distinct CDR3 sequences. The top ten clones comprise about 10% of the sample.

Beyond this particular receptor, the publication reports: Those dominant clonotypes were again the most abundant among CD3+CD56-NKG2C+ cells in a handful of donors, at about 28.3-65%. In over 5 donors, the dominant CD3+CD56+NKG2C+ clonotypes were among the top 10 CD8+ clonotypes and accounted for about 1.0-7.5% of CD8+ T cells. Whether the expanded NKG2C-expressing T cell clones were specific for HCMV antigens remained unclear.

Comments on this clonotype: This receptor's antigen is unknown.

Reading the germline V gene gives CDR1 SGHVS and CDR2 FQNEAQ. The CDR3 runs 16 amino acids, cysteine and phenylalanine included. The DNA is unrecorded. To determine HCMV serostatus, a commercial ELISA kit was used to detect HCMV-specific IgG in serum. Peripheral blood mononuclear cells were isolated from blood by Ficoll density gradient centrifugation. The clonotype was recovered from a woman in her fifties or sixties in good health. Donor details come from another sample of the same person, matched by shared clones. The specimen was blood T cells: a sorted CD56 or NKG2C T cell subset, CD4+ or CD8+ T cells, or bulk PBMC T cells (not recorded which). The sequence links TRBV7-8 to TRBJ2-7; TCRdb gives TRBD1 as the D gene, but with no DNA this cannot be confirmed. The CDR3 corresponds to CASSLVPGSVPYEQYF.